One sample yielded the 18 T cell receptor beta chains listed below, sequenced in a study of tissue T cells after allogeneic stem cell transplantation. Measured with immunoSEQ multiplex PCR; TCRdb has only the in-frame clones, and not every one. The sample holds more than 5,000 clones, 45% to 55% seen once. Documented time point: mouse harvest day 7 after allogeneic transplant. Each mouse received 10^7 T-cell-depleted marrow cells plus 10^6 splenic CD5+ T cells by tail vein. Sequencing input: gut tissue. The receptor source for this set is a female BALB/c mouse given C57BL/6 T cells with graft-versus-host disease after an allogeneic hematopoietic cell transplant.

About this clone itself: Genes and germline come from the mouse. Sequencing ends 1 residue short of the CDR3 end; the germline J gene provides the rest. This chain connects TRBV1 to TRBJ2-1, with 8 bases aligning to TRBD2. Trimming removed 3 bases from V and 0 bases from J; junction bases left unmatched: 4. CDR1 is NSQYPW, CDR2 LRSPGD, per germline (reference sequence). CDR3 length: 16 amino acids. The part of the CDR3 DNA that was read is TGCACCTGCAGTGCCACTGGGGGTTATAACTATGCTGAGCAGTTC. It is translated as CTCSATGGYNYAEQF. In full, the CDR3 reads CTCSATGGYNYAEQFF.

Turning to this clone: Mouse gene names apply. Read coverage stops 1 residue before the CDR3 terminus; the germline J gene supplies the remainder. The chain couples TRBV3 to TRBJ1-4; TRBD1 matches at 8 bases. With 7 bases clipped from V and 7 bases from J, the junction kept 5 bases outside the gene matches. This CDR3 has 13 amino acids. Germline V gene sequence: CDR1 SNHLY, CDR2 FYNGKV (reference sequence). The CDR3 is CASKEQGGERLFF. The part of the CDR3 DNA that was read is TGTGCCAGCAAGGAACAGGGGGGCGAAAGATTATTT.

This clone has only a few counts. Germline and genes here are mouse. The DNA read from the CDR3 is TGTGCCAGCAGTCTGGGGGCGGCGAACGAAAGATTATTT. Amino acid sequence: CASSLGAANERLF. The whole CDR3 protein is CASSLGAANERLFF. The V call is TRBV26, the J call TRBJ1-4; a possible D gene is TRBD1 (5 bases). Read coverage stops 1 residue before the CDR3 terminus; the germline J gene supplies the remainder. Germline loops: CDR1 KGHPV, CDR2 FQNQEV (reference sequence). CDR3 length: 14 residues. V lost 2 bases, J lost 5 bases, and 9 bases lay in between.

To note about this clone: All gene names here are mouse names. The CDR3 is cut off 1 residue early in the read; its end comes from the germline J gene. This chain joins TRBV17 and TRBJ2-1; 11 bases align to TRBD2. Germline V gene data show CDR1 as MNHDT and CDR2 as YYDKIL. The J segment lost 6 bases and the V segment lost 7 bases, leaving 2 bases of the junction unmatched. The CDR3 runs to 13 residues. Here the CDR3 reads CASTDWGGAEQFF. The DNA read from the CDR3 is TGTGCTAGCACAGACTGGGGGGGTGCTGAGCAGTTC.

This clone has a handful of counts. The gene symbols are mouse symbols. The CDR3 bases that were read are TGTGCCAGCAGTCGGGACAGGGATAACTCCGACTACACC. Its protein product is CASSRDRDNSDYT. From start to end, the CDR3 is CASSRDRDNSDYTF. This chain connects TRBV26 to TRBJ1-2; 9 nucleotides line up with TRBD1. The read ends 1 residue shy of where the CDR3 ends; the end is completed using the germline J gene. Trimming at V came to 4 bases and at J to 2 bases, leaving 2 bases not matched to a gene. This CDR3 spans 14 amino acids. Germline values: CDR1 KGHPV, CDR2 FQNQEV (reference sequence).

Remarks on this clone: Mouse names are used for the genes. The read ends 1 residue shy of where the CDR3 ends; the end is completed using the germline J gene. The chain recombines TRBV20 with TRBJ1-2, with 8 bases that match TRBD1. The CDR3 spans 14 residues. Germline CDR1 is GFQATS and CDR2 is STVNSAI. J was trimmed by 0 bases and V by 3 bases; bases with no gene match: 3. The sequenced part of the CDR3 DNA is TGTGGTGCTAGAAACAGGGGGGCAAACTCCGACTACACC. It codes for CGARNRGANSDYT. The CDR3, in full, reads CGARNRGANSDYTF.

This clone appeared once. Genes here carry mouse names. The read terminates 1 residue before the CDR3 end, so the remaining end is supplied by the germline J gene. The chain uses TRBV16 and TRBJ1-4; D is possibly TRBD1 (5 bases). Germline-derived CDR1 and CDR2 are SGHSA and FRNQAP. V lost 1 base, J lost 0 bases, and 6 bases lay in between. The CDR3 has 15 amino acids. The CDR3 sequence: CASSLGGISNERLFF. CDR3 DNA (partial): TGTGCAAGCAGCTTAGGGGGGATTTCCAACGAAAGATTATTT.

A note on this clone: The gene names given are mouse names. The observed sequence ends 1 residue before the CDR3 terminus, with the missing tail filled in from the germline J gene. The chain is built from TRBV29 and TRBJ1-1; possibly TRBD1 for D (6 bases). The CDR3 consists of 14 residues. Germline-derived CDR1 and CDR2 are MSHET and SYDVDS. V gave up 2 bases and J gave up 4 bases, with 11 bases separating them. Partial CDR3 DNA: TGTGCTAGCAGTTTAGGGGGCGTGGGCACAGAAGTCTTC. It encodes CASSLGGVGTEVF. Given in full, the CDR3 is CASSLGGVGTEVFF.

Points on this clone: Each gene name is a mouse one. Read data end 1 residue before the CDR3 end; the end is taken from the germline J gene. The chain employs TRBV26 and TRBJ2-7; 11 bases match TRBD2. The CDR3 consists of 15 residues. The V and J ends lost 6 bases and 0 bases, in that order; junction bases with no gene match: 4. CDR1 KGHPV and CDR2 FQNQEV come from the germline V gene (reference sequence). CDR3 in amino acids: CASRPDWGGSYEQYF. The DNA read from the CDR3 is TGTGCCAGCAGGCCTGACTGGGGGGGCTCCTATGAACAGTAC. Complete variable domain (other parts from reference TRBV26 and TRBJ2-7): NSKVIQTPRYLVKGQGQKAKMRCIPEKGHPVVFWYQQNKNNEFKFLINFQNQEVLQQIDMTEKRFSAECPSNSPCSLEIQSSEAGDSALYLCASRPDWGGSYEQYFGPGTRLTVL.

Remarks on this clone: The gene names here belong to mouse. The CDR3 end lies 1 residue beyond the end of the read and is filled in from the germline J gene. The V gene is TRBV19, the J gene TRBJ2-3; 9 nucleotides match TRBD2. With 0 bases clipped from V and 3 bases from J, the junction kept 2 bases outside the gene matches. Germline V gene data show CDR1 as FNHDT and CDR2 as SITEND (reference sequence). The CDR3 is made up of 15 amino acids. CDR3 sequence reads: CASSIVGGRAETLYF. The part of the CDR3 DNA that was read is TGTGCCAGCAGTATAGTGGGGGGGCGCGCAGAAACGCTGTAT.

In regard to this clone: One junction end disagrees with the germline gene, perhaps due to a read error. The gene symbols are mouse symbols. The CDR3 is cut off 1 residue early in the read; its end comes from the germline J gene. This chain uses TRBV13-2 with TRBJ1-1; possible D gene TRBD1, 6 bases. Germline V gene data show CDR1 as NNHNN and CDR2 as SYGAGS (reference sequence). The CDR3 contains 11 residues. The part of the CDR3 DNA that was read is TGTGCCAGCGGCCGGGACACCGAAGTCTTC. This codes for CASGRDTEVF. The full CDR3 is CASGRDTEVFF.

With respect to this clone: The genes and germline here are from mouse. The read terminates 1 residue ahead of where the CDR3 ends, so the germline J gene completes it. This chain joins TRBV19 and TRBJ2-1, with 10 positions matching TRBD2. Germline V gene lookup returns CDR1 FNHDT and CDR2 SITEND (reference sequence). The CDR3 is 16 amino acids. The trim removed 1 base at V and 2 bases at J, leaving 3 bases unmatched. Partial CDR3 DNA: TGTGCCAGCAGTATAAGGCTGGGGGGGCACTATGCTGAGCAGTTC. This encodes CASSIRLGGHYAEQF. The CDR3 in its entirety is CASSIRLGGHYAEQFF.

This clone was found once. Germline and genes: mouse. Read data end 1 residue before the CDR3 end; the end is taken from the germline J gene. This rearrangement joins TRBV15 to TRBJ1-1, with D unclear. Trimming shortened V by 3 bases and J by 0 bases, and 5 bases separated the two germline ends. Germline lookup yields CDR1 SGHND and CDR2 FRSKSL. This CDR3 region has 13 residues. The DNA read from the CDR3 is TGTGCCAGCAGTTTGTCAGCAAACACAGAAGTCTTC. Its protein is CASSLSANTEVF. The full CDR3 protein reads CASSLSANTEVFF.

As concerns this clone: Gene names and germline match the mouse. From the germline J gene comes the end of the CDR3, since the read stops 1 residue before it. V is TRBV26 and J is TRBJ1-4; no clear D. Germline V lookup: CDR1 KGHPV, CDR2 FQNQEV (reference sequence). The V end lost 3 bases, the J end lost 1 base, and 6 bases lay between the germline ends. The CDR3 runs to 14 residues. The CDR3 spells CASSLQASNERLFF. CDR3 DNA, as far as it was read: TGTGCCAGCAGTCTTCAGGCTTCCAACGAAAGATTATTT.

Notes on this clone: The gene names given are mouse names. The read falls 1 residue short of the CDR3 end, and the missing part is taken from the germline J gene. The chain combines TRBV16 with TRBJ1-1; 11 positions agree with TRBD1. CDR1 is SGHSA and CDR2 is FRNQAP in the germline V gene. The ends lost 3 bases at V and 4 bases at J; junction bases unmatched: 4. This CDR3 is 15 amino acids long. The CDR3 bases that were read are TGTGCAAGCAGCTTTGGGACAGGGGGGGGCACAGAAGTCTTC. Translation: CASSFGTGGGTEVF. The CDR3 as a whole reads CASSFGTGGGTEVFF.

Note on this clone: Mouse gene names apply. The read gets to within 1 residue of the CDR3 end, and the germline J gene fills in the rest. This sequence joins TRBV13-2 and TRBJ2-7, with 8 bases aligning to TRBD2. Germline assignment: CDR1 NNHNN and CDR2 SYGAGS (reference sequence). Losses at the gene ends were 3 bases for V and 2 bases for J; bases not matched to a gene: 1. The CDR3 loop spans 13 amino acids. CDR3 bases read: TGTGCCAGCGGTGCTGGGGGGCCCTATGAACAGTAC. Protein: CASGAGGPYEQY. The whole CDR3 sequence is CASGAGGPYEQYF.

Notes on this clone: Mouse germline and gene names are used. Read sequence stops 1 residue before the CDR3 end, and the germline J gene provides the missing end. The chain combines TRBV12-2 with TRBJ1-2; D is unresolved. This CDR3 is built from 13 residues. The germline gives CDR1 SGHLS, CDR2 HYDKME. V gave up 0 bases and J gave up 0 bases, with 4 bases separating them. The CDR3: CASSLDANSDYTF. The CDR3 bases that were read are TGTGCCAGCTCTCTCGATGCAAACTCCGACTACACC.

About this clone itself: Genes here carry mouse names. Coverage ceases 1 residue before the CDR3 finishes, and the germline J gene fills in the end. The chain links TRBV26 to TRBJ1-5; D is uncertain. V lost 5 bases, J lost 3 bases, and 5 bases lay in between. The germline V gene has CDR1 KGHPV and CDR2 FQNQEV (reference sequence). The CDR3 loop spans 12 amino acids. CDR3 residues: CASSSSNQAPLF. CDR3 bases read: TGTGCCAGCAGTTCTAGCAACCAGGCTCCGCTT.